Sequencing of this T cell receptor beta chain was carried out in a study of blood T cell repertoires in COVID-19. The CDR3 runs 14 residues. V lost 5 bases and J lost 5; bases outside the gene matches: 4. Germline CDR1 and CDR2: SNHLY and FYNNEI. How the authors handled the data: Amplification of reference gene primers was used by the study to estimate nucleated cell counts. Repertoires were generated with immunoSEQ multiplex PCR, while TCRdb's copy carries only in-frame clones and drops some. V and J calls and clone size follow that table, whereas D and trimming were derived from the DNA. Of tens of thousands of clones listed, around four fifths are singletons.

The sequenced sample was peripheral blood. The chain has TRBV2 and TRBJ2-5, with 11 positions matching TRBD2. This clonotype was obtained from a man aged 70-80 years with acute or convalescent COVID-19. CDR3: CASSTRLAGETQYF. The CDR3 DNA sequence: TGTGCCAGCAGTACAAGACTAGCGGGGGAGACCCAGTACTTC.